This TCR beta chain was captured by sequencing in a study of blood T cell repertoires in COVID-19. Overall study context: Italy, Spain and the United States were the sources of the convalescent and acute COVID-19 samples.

Germline V gives CDR1 SGHDT, CDR2 YYEEEE. V was clipped by 4 bases and J by 3 bases; unmatched bases: 7. The CDR3 loop spans 15 amino acids. Residents of about 25 US areas, aged roughly 18 to 95 years, made up the participants. Assignment of participants to cohorts was predicated upon participant-reported clinical history. This clone showed up just a few times. Some clones are missing from TCRdb's copy, which holds only in-frame ones; the method was immunoSEQ multiplex PCR. The table shows around 230,000 clones, with approximately 88% occurring only once. The sequence derives from a middle-aged woman with acute COVID-19. V is TRBV5-6 and J is TRBJ2-5; 9 bases fit TRBD2. Sequenced: PBMCs or T cells enriched from blood (not recorded which). The CDR3 DNA reads TGTGCCAGCAGCCTCTTCGGGACTAGCAAAGAGACCCAGTACTTC. This codes for CASSLFGTSKETQYF.